This T cell receptor beta chain was captured in a study of blood T cell repertoires in COVID-19. Study-wide background: T cells, B-cell-depleted T cells, or PBMCs provided the cDNA or gDNA that served as material.

Original analysis: Reference gene primer amplification in the assay estimated nucleated cell counts. Repertoires were generated with immunoSEQ multiplex PCR, while TCRdb's copy carries only in-frame clones and drops some. The DNA was the basis for D and trimming; V, J and clone size are from that table. In the table there are some 190,000 clones, around 88% of which are singletons. V was clipped by 6 bases and J by 3 bases, with 10 bases between them. The CDR3 runs to 13 residues. Germline V lookup: CDR1 SGHKS, CDR2 YYEKEE (reference sequence). The receptor's source is a man younger than 30 with active or convalescent COVID-19. Sequencing used peripheral blood. The V gene is TRBV5-5, the J gene TRBJ1-3; D gene uncertain. The CDR3 loop reads CASTTISGNTIYF. The CDR3 bases are TGTGCCAGCACCACCATTAGTGGAAACACCATATATTTT.